The entry below describes one TCR beta chain. These data come from a study of blood T cell repertoires in COVID-19. Study background: From the United States, Italy and Spain came samples of acute and convalescent COVID-19. T cells, B-cell-depleted T cells, or PBMCs provided the cDNA or gDNA that served as material.

Trimming shortened V by 0 bases and J by 0 bases, and 13 bases separated the two germline ends. CDR3 length equals 16 residues. Germline V gene sequence: CDR1 SGHRS, CDR2 YFSETQ. In the study's own analysis: Scientists estimated how many nucleated cells there were by amplifying reference gene primers. This table comes from immunoSEQ multiplex PCR, and its TCRdb copy is limited to in-frame clones, with some not included. That table gives V, J and clone size, and the DNA gave D and trimming. The sample shows under 130,000 clones, 81% of them seen only once. Sequenced: peripheral blood. The receptor's source is a man older than 75 with acute or convalescent COVID-19. V is TRBV5-1 and J is TRBJ2-7; tentative D call: TRBD1 (5 bases). CDR3 bases: TGCGCCAGCAGCTTGGGGGCTGGGGCCCTCTCCTACGAGCAGTACTTC. Translated, it gives CASSLGAGALSYEQYF.